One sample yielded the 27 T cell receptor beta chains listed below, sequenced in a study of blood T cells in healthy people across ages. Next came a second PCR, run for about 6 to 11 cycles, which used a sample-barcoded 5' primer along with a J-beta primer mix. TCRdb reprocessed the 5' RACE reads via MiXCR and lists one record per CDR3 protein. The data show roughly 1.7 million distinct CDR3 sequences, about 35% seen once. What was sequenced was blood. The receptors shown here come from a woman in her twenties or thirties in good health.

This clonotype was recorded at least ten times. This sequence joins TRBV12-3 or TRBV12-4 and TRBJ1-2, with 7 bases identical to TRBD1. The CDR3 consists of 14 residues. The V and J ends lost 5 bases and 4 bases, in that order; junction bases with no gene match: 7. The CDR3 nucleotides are TGTGCCAGCAGTCCTCGGACAGGTAGCTATGGCTACACCTTC. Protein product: CASSPRTGSYGYTF.

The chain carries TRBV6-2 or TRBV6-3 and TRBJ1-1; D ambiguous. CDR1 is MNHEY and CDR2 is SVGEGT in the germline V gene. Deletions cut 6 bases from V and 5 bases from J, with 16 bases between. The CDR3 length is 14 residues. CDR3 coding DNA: TGTGCCAGCAGCCCGACTCTTAAAGGGACTGAAGCTTTCTTT. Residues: CASSPTLKGTEAFF.

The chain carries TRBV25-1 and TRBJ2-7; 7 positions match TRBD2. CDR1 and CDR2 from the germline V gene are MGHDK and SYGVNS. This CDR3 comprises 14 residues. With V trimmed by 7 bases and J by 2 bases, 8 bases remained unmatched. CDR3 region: CASTVGRGTYEQYF. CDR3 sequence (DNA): TGTGCCAGCACCGTAGGGCGGGGGACCTACGAGCAGTACTTC.

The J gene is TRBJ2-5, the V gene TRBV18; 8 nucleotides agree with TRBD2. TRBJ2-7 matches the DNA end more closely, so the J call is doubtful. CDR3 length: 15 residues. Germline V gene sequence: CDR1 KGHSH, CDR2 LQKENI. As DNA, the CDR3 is TGTGCCAGCTCCCCGCCTACGGGGGGGCAGGGCGAGCAGTACTTC. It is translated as CASSPPTGGQGEQYF.

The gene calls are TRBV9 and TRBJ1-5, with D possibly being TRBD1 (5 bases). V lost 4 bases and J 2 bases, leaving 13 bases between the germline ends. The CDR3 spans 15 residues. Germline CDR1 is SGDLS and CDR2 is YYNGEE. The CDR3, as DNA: TGTGCCAGCAGCATCACGGGGGATGGCAATCAGCCCCAGCATTTT. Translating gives CASSITGDGNQPQHF.

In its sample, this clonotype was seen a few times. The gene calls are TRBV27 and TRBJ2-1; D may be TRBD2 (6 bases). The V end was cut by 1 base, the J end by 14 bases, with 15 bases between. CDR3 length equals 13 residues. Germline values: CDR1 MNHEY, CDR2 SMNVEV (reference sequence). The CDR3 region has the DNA TGTGCCAGCAGTTTATATAGACGGACGGGAGAGTTCTTC. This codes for CASSLYRRTGEFF.

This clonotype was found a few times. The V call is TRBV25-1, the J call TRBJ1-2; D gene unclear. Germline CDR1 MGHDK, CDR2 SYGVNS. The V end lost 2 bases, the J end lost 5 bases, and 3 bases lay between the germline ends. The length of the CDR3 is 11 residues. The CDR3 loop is CASSEQYGYTF. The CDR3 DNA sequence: TGTGCCAGCAGTGAACAGTATGGCTACACCTTC.

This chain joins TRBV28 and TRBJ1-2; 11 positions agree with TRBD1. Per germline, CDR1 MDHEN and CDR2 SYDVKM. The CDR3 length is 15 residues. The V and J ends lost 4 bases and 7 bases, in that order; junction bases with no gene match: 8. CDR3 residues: CASSYPSGTGGGYTF. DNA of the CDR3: TGTGCCAGCAGTTATCCGTCCGGGACAGGGGGTGGCTACACCTTC.

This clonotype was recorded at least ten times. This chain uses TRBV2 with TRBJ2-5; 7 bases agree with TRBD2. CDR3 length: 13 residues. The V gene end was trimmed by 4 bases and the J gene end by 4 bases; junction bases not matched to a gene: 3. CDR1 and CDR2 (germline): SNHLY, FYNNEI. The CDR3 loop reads CASSASGGETQYF. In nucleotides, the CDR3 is TGTGCCAGCAGTGCTAGCGGTGGAGAGACCCAGTACTTC.

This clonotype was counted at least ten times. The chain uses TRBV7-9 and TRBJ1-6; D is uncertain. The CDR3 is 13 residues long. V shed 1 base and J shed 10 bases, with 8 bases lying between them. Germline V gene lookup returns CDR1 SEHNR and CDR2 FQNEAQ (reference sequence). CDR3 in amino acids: CASSLVRESPLHF. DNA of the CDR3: TGTGCCAGCAGCTTAGTGCGGGAATCACCCCTCCACTTT.

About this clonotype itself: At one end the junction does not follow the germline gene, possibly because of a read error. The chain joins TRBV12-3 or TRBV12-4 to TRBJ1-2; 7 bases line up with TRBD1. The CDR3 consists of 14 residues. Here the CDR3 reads CAGSYLTGNNGYTF. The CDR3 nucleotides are TGTGCCGGCAGTTATTTGACAGGGAATAATGGCTACACCTTC.

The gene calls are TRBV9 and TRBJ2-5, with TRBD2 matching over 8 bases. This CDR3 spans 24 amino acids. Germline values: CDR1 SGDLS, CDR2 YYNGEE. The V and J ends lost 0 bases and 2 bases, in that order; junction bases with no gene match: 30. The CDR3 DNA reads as TGTGCCAGCAGCGTAGCTGGAGGAAGAATCGAGAGACTAGCGAGAGCCCTCGCACAAGAGACCCAGTACTTC. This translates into CASSVAGGRIERLARALAQETQYF.

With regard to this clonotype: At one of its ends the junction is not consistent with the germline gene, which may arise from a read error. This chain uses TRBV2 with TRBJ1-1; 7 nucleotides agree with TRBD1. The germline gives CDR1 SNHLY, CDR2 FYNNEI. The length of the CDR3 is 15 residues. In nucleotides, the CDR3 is TGTGCTAGCAGTGTGACAGGGCTGATGAACACTGAAGCTTTCTTT. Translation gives CASSVTGLMNTEAFF.

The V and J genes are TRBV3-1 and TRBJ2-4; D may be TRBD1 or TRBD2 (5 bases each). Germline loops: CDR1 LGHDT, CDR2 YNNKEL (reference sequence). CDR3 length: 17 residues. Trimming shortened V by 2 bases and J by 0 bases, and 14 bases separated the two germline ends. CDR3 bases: TGTGCCAGCAGCCAAACTCTCGGGGCAGCAGCCAAAAACATTCAGTACTTC. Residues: CASSQTLGAAAKNIQYF.

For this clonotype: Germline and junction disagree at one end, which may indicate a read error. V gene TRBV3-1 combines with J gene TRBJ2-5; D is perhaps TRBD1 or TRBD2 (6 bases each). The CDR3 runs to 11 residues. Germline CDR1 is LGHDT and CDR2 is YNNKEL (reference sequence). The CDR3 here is CAAGGGETQHF. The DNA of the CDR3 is TGTGCAGCCGGGGGCGGAGAGACCCAGCACTTC.

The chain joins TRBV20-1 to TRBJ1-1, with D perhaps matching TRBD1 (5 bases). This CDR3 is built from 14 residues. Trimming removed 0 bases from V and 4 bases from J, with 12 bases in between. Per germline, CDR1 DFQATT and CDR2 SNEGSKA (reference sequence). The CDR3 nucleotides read TGCAGTGCTAGAGAGGGGGGTGGGGGCACTGAAGCTTTCTTT. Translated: CSAREGGGGTEAFF.

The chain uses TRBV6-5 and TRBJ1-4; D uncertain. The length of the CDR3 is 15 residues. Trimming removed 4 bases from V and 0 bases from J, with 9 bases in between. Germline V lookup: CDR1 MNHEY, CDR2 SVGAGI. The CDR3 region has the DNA TGTGCCAGCAGTTGGCGCGGGGCAACTAATGAAAAACTGTTTTTT. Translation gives CASSWRGATNEKLFF.

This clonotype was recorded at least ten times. The CDR3 region is CASSVGQSSSYEQYF. CDR3 coding DNA: TGTGCCAGCAGCGTAGGGCAATCAAGCTCCTACGAGCAGTACTTC. V is TRBV9 and J is TRBJ2-7; D unclear. Trimming took off 0 bases at V and 0 bases at J, with 10 bases between the two ends. CDR3 length: 15 amino acids. Per the germline V gene, CDR1 is SGDLS and CDR2 is YYNGEE. The full variable domain, in which reference TRBV9 and TRBJ2-7 provide the parts outside the CDR3, is DSGVTQTPKHLITATGQRVTLRCSPRSGDLSVYWYQQSLDQGLQFLIQYYNGEERAKGNILERFSAQQFPDLHSELNLSSLELGDSALYFCASSVGQSSSYEQYFGPGTRLTVT.

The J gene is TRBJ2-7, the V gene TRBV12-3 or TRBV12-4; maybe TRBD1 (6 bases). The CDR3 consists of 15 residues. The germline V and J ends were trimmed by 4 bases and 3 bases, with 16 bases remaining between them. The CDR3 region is CASSSLGTMSYEQYF. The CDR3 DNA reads TGTGCCAGCAGTTCTCTCGGGACAATGAGCTACGAGCAGTACTTC.

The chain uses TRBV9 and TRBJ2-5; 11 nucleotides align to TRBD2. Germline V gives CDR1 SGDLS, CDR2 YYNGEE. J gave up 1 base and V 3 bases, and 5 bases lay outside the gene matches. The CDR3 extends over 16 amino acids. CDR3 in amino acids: CASSAYSGRGQETQYF. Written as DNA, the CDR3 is TGTGCCAGCAGCGCTTATAGCGGGAGGGGCCAAGAGACCCAGTACTTC.

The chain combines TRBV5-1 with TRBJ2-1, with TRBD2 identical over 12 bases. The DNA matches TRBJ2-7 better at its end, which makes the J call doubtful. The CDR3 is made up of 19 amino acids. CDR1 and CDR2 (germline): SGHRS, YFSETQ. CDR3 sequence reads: CASSSPLAGGGSSYNEQYF. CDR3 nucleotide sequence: TGCGCCAGCAGCAGCCCACTAGCGGGAGGAGGTAGCTCCTACAATGAGCAGTACTTC.

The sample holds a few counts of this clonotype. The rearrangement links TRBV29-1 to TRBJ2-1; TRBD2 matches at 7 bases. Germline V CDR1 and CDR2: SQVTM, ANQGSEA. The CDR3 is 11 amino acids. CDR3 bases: TGCGCGGCCCGGCTAGCGGATGAGCAGTTCTTC. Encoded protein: CAARLADEQFF.

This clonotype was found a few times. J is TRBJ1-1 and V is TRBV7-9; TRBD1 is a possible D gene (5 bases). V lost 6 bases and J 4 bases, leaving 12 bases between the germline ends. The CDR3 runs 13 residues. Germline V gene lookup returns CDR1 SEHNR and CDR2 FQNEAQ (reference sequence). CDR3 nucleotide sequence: TGTGCCAGCAGTGCACCCGGGACCACTGAAGCTTTCTTT. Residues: CASSAPGTTEAFF.

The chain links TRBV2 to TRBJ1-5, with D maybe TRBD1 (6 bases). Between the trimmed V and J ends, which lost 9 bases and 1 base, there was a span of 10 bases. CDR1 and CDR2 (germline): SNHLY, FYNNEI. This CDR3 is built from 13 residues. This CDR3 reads CARGRGSNQPQHF. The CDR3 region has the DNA TGTGCCAGAGGAAGGGGGAGCAATCAGCCCCAGCATTTT.

CDR3 region: CASTVSPEDEQFF. The CDR3 coding sequence is TGTGCCAGCACCGTATCCCCAGAGGATGAGCAGTTCTTC. The chain joins TRBV6-6 to TRBJ2-1; no reliable D call. The CDR3 is 13 amino acids. Trimming stripped 7 bases from V and 8 bases from J, with 15 bases between. CDR1 is MNHNY, CDR2 SVGAGI, per germline (reference sequence).

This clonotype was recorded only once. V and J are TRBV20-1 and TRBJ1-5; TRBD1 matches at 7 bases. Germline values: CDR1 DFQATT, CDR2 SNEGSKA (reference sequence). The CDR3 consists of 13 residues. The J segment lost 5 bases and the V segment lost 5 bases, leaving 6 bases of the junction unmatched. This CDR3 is CSASDRAHQPQHF. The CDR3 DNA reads TGCAGTGCTTCCGACAGGGCCCATCAGCCCCAGCATTTT.

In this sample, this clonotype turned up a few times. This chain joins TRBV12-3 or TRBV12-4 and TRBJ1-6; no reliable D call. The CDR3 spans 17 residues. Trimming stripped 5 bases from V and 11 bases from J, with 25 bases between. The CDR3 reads CASSTGPGEVFRTPLHF. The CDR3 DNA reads TGTGCCAGCAGTACCGGGCCAGGAGAGGTGTTTAGGACACCCCTCCACTTT.